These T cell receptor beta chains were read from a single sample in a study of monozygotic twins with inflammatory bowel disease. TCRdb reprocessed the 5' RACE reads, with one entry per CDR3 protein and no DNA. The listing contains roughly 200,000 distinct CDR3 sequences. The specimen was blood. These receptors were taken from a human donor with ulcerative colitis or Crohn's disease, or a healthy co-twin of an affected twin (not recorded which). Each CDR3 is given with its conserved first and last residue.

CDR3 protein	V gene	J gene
CASSLPVSTDTQYF	TRBV12-3/TRBV12-4	TRBJ2-3
CAISWDSGTEAFF	TRBV10-3	TRBJ1-1
CASSLTTAYEQYF	TRBV5-1	TRBJ2-7
CASSPLAEPNNEQFF	TRBV3-1	TRBJ2-1
CATAEGSSYNEQFF	TRBV27	TRBJ2-1
CASSPLGTGRYEQYF	TRBV5-1	TRBJ2-7
CSAEGPLAETQYF	TRBV20-1	TRBJ2-5
CAWSLNRDGYTF	TRBV30	TRBJ1-2
CASSQQTGGAPYF	TRBV7-2	TRBJ2-3
CASSLPGAPYEQYF	TRBV7-9	TRBJ2-7
CASSPLNLQVTYEQYF	TRBV12-3/TRBV12-4	TRBJ2-7
CAISEDRTHGYTF	TRBV10-3	TRBJ1-2
CASGQLNQPQHF	TRBV27	TRBJ1-5
CASSLQGDLAKNIQYF	TRBV12-3/TRBV12-4	TRBJ2-4
CASSPVGGPEQYF	TRBV7-9	TRBJ2-7
CASSSQVKQSGRPYNEQFF	TRBV11-2	TRBJ2-1
CAWSVPRKNTEAFF	TRBV30	TRBJ1-1
CASSRDGSITPQHF	TRBV5-6	TRBJ1-5
CSARASAGELFF	TRBV20-1	TRBJ2-2
CASSYSPQNYGYTF	TRBV6-5	TRBJ1-2
CASRGQVHNSPLHF	TRBV5-1	TRBJ1-6
CASSPSVVGYTF	TRBV6-6	TRBJ1-2
CPSSPPTKGSKAFF	TRBV6-1	TRBJ1-1
CASSTQGNTGELFF	TRBV19	TRBJ2-2
CASSQDLQGAPNGELFF	TRBV3-1	TRBJ2-2